Many counts were recorded for the clone carrying this T cell receptor beta chain. What it binds is not known. Profiling of TCR beta VDJ combinations and CDR3 sequences used genomic DNA as template. TCRdb fed the reads into MiXCR, producing one record per CDR3 protein. The profile shows 400,000 to 450,000 distinct CDR3 sequences, about two thirds of them singletons. V gave up 7 bases and J gave up 0 bases, with 9 bases separating them. Germline V gene sequence: CDR1 SQVTM, CDR2 ANQGSEA. CDR3 length: 12 amino acids. These data come from a study of CD8+CD57+ T cells in acquired aplastic anemia. In the study overall: The sorted CD4+ and CD8+ cells yielded an average around 3 ug of DNA. Findings and caveats of the study: It was found that roughly 29 CD8+ CDR3 sequences were shared between patients and controls.

This sequence joins TRBV29-1 and TRBJ1-1; D uncertain. This sequence was found in a human donor in good health, serving as a control. Sequences were obtained from sorted CD4+, CD8+, or CD8+CD57+ T cells (not recorded which) from PBMCs. CDR3 protein: CSALTLNTEAFF. CDR3 bases: TGCAGCGCCCTCACGCTGAACACTGAAGCTTTCTTT. Drawing the rest from reference TRBV29-1 and TRBJ1-1, the complete variable domain is SAVISQKPSRDICQRGTSLTIQCQVDSQVTMMFWYRQQPGQSLTLIATANQGSEATYESGFVIDKFPISRPNLTFSTLTVSNMSPEDSSIYLCSALTLNTEAFFGQGTRLTVV.